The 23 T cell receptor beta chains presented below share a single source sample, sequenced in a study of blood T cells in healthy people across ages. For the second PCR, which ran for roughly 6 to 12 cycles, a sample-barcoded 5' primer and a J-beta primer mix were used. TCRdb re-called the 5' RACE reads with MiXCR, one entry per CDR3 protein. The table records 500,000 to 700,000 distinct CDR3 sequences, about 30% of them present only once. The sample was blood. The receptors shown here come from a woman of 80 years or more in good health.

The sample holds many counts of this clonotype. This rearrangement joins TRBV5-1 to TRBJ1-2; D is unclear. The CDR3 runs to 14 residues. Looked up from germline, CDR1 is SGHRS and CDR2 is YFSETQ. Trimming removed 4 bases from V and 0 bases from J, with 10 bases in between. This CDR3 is CASSVDIANYGYTF. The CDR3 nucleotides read TGCGCCAGCAGCGTAGACATAGCTAACTATGGCTACACCTTC. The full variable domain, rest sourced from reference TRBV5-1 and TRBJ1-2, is KAGVTQTPRYLIKTRGQQVTLSCSPISGHRSVSWYQQTPGQGLQFLFEYFSETQRNKGNFPGRFSGRQFSNSRSEMNVSTLELGDSALYLCASSVDIANYGYTFGSGTRLTVV.

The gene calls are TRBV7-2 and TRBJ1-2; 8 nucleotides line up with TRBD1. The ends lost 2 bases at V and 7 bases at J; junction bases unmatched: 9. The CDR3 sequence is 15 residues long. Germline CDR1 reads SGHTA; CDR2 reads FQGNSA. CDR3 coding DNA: TGTGCCAGCAGCTTATTAGGACAGGGCGTACCTGGCTACACCTTC. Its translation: CASSLLGQGVPGYTF.

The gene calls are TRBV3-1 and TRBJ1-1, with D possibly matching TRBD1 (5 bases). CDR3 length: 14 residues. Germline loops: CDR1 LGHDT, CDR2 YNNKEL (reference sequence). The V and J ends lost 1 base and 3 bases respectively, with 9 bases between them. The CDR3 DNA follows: TGTGCCAGCAGCCAAGCAGGGATCGACACTGAAGCTTTCTTT. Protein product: CASSQAGIDTEAFF.

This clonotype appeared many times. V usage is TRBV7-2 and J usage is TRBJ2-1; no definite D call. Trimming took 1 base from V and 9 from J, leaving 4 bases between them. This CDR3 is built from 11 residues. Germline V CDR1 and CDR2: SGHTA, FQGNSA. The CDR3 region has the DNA TGTGCCAGCAGCTTAGGGCGTGAGCAGTTCTTC. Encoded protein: CASSLGREQFF.

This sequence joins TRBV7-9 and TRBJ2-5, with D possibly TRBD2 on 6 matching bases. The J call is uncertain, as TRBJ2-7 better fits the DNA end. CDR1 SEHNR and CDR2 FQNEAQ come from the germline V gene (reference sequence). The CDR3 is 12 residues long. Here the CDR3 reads CASRDLLHEQYF. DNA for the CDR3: TGTGCCAGCCGGGACTTGCTCCACGAGCAGTACTTC.

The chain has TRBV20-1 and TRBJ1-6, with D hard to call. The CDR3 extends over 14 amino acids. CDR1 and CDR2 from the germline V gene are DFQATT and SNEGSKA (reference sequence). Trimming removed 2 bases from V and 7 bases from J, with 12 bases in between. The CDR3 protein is CSARSSGRNSPLHF. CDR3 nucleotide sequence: TGCAGTGCTAGATCCTCGGGAAGAAATTCACCCCTCCACTTT.

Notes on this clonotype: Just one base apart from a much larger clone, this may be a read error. The CDR3 nucleotides read TGTGCCGGCAGTTTATCGGGACTAGCGGGGGCCTACTCCTACGAGCAGTACTTC. It yields the protein CAGSLSGLAGAYSYEQYF. The rearrangement joins TRBV27 to TRBJ2-7; 14 bases agree with TRBD2. The CDR3 runs to 18 residues. Germline CDR1 and CDR2: MNHEY and SMNVEV (reference sequence).

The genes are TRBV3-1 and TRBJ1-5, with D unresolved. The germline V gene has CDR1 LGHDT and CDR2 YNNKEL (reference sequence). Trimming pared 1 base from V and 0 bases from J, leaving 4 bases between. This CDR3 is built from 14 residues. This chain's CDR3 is CASSQGISNQPQHF. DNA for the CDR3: TGTGCCAGCAGCCAAGGTATTAGCAATCAGCCCCAGCATTTT.

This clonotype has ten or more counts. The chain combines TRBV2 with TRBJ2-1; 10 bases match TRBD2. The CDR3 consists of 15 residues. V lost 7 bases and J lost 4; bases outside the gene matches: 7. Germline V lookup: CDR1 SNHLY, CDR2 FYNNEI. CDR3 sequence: CASKPGLASYNEQFF. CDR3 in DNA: TGTGCCAGCAAACCGGGACTAGCGTCGTACAATGAGCAGTTCTTC.

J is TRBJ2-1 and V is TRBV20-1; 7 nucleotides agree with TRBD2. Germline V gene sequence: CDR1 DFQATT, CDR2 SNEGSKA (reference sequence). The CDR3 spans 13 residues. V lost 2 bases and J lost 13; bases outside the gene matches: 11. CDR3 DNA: TGCAGTGCTAGAAGGACTAGTGAGGAGACCCAGTTCTTC. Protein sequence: CSARRTSEETQFF.

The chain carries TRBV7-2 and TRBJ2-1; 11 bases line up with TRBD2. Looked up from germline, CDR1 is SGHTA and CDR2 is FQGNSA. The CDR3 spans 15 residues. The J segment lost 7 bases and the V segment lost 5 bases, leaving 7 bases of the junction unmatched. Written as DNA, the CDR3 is TGTGCCAGCAGCGACCTAGCGGGGGGTATAAATGAGCAGTTCTTC. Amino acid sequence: CASSDLAGGINEQFF.

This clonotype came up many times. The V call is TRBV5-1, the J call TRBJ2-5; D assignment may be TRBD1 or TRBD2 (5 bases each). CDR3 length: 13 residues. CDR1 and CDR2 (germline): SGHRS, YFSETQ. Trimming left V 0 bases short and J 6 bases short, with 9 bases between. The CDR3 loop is CASSLAGRQTQYF. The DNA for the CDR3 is TGCGCCAGCAGCTTGGCAGGGAGACAGACCCAGTACTTC.

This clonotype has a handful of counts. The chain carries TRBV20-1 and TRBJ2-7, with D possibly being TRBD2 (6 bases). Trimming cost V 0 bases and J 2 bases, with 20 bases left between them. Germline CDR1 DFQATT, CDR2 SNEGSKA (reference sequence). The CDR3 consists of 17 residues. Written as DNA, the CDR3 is TGCAGTGCTAGAGATAGATACGATGCGGGGTCAACCTACGAGCAGTACTTC. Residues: CSARDRYDAGSTYEQYF.

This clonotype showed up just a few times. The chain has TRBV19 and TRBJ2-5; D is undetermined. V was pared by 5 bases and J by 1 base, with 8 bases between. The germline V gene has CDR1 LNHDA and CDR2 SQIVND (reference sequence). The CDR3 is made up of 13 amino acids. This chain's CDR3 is CASSGSIQETQYF. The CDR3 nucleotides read TGTGCCAGTAGTGGAAGCATCCAAGAGACCCAGTACTTC. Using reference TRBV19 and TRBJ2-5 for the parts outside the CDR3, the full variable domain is DGGITQSPKYLFRKEGQNVTLSCEQNLNHDAMYWYRQDPGQGLRLIYYSQIVNDFQKGDIAEGYSVSREKKESFPLTVTSAQKNPTAFYLCASSGSIQETQYFGPGTRLLVL.

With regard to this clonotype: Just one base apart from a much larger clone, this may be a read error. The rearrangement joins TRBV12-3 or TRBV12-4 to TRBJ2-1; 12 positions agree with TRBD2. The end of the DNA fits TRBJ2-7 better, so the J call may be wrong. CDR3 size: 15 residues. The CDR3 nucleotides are TGTGCCAGCAGTGGGACTAGCGGGCGGTACAATGAGCAGTACTTC. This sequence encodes CASSGTSGRYNEQYF.

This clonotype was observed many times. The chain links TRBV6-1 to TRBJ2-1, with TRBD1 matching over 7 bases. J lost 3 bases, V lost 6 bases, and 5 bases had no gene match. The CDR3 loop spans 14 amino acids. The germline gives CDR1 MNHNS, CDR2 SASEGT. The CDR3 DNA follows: TGTGCCAGCAGGGGGGACAGTCGCTACAATGAGCAGTTCTTC. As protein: CASRGDSRYNEQFF.

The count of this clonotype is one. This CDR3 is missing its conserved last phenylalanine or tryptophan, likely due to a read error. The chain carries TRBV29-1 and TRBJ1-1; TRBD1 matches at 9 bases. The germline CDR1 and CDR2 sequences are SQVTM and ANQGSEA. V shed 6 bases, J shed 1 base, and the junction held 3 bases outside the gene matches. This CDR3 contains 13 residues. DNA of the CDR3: TGCAGCGTCCCGGGACAGGGGAACACTGAAGCTTTCTGT. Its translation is CSVPGQGNTEAFC.

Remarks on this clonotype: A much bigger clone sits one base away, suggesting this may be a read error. CDR3 protein: CSARAGIVAPYEQYF. In DNA form, the CDR3 reads TGCAGTGCTAGAGCCGGGATAGTAGCTCCCTACGAGCAGTACTTC. The genes are TRBV20-1 and TRBJ2-7; tentative D call: TRBD2 (5 bases). V lost 1 base and J lost 2, with 15 bases in between. This CDR3 has 15 amino acids. Germline V gene sequence: CDR1 DFQATT, CDR2 SNEGSKA (reference sequence).

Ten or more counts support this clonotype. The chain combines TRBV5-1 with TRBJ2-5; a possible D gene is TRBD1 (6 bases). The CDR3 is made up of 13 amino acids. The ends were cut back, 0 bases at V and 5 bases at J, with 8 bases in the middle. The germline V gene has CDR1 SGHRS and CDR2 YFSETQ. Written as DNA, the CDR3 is TGCGCCAGCAGCTTGGTAGACAGGGAGACCCAGTACTTC. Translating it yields CASSLVDRETQYF. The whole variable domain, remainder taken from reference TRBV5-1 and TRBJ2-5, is KAGVTQTPRYLIKTRGQQVTLSCSPISGHRSVSWYQQTPGQGLQFLFEYFSETQRNKGNFPGRFSGRQFSNSRSEMNVSTLELGDSALYLCASSLVDRETQYFGPGTRLLVL.

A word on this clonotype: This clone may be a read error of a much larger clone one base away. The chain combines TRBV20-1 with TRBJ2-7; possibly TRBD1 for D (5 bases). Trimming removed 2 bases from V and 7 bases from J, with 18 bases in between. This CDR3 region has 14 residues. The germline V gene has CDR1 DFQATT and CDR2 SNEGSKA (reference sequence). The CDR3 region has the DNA TGCAGTGCTAGATTGGGGCCTGACACCGATGAGCAGTACTTC. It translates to CSARLGPDTDEQYF.

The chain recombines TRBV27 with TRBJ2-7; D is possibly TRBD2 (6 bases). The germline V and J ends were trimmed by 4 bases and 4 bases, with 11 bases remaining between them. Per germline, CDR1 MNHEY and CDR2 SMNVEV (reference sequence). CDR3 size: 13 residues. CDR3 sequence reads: CASSWGETYEQYF. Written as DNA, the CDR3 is TGTGCCAGCAGTTGGGGGGAGACGTACGAGCAGTACTTC.

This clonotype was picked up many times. CDR3 in DNA: TGTGCCAGCAGCAAAGCGCACTATTTTTTTCCTAGCGGGGGGGTTATTGCCACCTACAATGAGCAGTTCTTC. Amino acid sequence: CASSKAHYFFPSGGVIATYNEQFF. The chain is built from TRBV21-1 and TRBJ2-1; the table's D call, TRBD2, was not checked against the DNA. TRBV21-1 is a recognized pseudogene. The CDR3 loop spans 24 amino acids.

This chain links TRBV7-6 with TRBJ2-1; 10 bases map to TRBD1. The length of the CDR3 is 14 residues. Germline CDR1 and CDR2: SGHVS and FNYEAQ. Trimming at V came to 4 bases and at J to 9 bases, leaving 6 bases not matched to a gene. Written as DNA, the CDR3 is TGTGCCAGCAGCTCCGGGGACAGGGGAGTTGAGCAGTTCTTC. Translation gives CASSSGDRGVEQFF.